This T cell receptor beta chain was profiled in a study of blood T cells in healthy people across ages. Study-level points and caveats: The CMV status of each donor remained undetermined, and this could have confounded shifts in expanded clonotypes. Across the age range, TCR beta diversity per million T cells fell in a roughly linear way.

A sample-barcoded 5' primer and a J-beta primer mix were used in a second PCR of about 7 to 12 cycles. No fewer than 2.5 million CDR3-containing paired-end reads came from each sample. TCRdb used MiXCR to reprocess the 5' RACE reads, holding one entry per CDR3 protein. Here the sample spans 650,000 to 800,000 distinct CDR3 sequences, 40% to 50% being singletons. This clonotype was recorded a few times. Its antigen is undetermined. Each donor supplied approximately 10 milliliters of peripheral blood. J was trimmed by 8 bases and V by 6 bases; bases with no gene match: 11. Germline lookup yields CDR1 LGHNA and CDR2 YSLEER. The CDR3 length is 15 residues.

Sequences were obtained from blood. The TCR sequence derives from a man aged 55 to 69 in good health. The chain combines TRBV4-3 with TRBJ2-1, with TRBD2 matching 9 bases. CDR3: CASRGSGGANYEQFF. In nucleotides, the CDR3 is TGCGCCAGCAGGGGTAGCGGGGGAGCAAACTATGAGCAGTTCTTC.